One sample yielded the 10 T cell receptor beta chains listed below, sequenced in a study of blood T cell repertoires in COVID-19. Generated by immunoSEQ multiplex PCR, the TCRdb table keeps only in-frame clones and is missing some. The repertoire holds around 270,000 clones, with 86% as singletons. Sequencing used peripheral blood. The origin of the receptors is a man aged 25-45 years with active or convalescent COVID-19.

This sequence joins TRBV29-1 and TRBJ2-3; 9 nucleotides align to TRBD2. The length of the CDR3 is 15 residues. Germline values: CDR1 SQVTM, CDR2 ANQGSEA. With V trimmed by 2 bases and J by 4 bases, 7 bases remained unmatched. CDR3 DNA sequence: TGCAGCGTTGAAAAGCTAGCGGGGTTCGCAGATACGCAGTATTTT. It specifies CSVEKLAGFADTQYF.

The chain links TRBV19 to TRBJ2-7; a weak D match, TRBD2 (6 bases). With 1 base removed from V and 2 bases from J, the gap between germline ends came to 9 bases. CDR3 length: 14 amino acids. Per germline, CDR1 LNHDA and CDR2 SQIVND (reference sequence). CDR3 in amino acids: CASSIAGVAYEQYF. CDR3 coding DNA: TGTGCCAGTAGTATAGCGGGGGTGGCCTACGAGCAGTACTTC.

The chain joins TRBV5-6 to TRBJ1-2, with 10 bases matching TRBD1. The CDR3 extends over 14 amino acids. V lost 6 bases to trimming and J lost 4 bases; unmatched junction nucleotides: 6. Germline values: CDR1 SGHDT, CDR2 YYEEEE. The CDR3 spells CASKRGTGAYGYTF. CDR3 bases: TGTGCCAGCAAAAGGGGGACAGGGGCCTATGGCTACACCTTC.

The chain carries TRBV7-9 and TRBJ2-3, with 9 bases that match TRBD2. Germline V gene data show CDR1 as SEHNR and CDR2 as FQNEAQ (reference sequence). V was pared by 7 bases and J by 2 bases, with 7 bases of the junction left unmatched. The CDR3 loop spans 15 amino acids. CDR3 sequence (DNA): TGTGCCAGCACCGTAGCGGGGGCTATCACAGATACGCAGTATTTT. Protein sequence: CASTVAGAITDTQYF.

The chain recombines TRBV13 with TRBJ2-2, with 8 positions matching TRBD1. Germline V gene data show CDR1 as PRHDT and CDR2 as FYEKMQ (reference sequence). There are 17 residues in the CDR3. The V and J ends lost 0 bases and 2 bases, in that order; junction bases with no gene match: 5. The CDR3 sequence: CASSLGRTGLNTGELFF. The CDR3 bases are TGTGCCAGCAGCTTAGGCCGGACAGGGCTAAACACCGGGGAGCTGTTTTTT.

The chain recombines TRBV4-1 with TRBJ1-4; TRBD1 might be the D (6 bases). Germline CDR1 reads MGHRA; CDR2 reads YSYEKL. This CDR3 is built from 17 residues. V lost 4 bases and J lost 4, with 19 bases in between. The CDR3 coding sequence is TGCGCCAGCAGCCCGGCCAACTTCGGGACATATAATGAAAAACTGTTTTTT. This gives the protein CASSPANFGTYNEKLFF.

The chain uses TRBV7-9 and TRBJ1-2; a possible D gene is TRBD1 (6 bases). The CDR3 is made up of 16 amino acids. V was clipped by 1 base and J by 7 bases, with 19 bases between them. Germline lookup yields CDR1 SEHNR and CDR2 FQNEAQ (reference sequence). Written as DNA, the CDR3 is TGTGCCAGCAGCTTAGATTTTATCCCAGGGGCGGCTGGCTACACCTTC. This codes for CASSLDFIPGAAGYTF.

The gene calls are TRBV11-2 and TRBJ2-1; D is perhaps TRBD1 (5 bases). Germline V gene lookup returns CDR1 SGHAT and CDR2 FQNNGV. The CDR3 length is 16 residues. V lost 2 bases to trimming and J lost 6 bases, with 17 bases between them. CDR3 DNA sequence: TGTGCCAGCAGCTTAATGGACACCCCGACCCCCAATGAGCAGTTCTTC. The encoded protein is CASSLMDTPTPNEQFF.

The chain links TRBV7-2 to TRBJ1-6; D perhaps matches TRBD1 (6 bases). CDR1 and CDR2 (germline): SGHTA, FQGNSA. This CDR3 is 18 amino acids long. V gave up 5 bases and J gave up 2 bases, with 19 bases separating them. The DNA of the CDR3 is TGTGCCAGCAGCCCAAGGGGCCCAGGGGAAGCCTATAATTCACCCCTCCACTTT. The encoded protein is CASSPRGPGEAYNSPLHF.

This chain connects TRBV2 to TRBJ1-6, with D possibly being TRBD1 (6 bases). This CDR3 is 14 amino acids long. Germline CDR1 reads SNHLY; CDR2 reads FYNNEI. Trimming took off 5 bases at V and 7 bases at J, with 12 bases between the two ends. CDR3 protein: CASSPTGRNSPLHF. The CDR3 nucleotides read TGTGCCAGCAGTCCAACAGGGCGGAATTCACCCCTCCACTTT.